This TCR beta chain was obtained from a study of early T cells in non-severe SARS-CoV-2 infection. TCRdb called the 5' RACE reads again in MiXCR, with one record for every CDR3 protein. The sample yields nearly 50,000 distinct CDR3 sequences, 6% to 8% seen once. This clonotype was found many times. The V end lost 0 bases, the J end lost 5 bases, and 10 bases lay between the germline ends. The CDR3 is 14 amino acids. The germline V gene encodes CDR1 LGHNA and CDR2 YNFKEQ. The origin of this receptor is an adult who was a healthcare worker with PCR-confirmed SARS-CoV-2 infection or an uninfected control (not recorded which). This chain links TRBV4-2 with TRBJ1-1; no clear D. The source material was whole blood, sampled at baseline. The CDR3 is CASSQESERTEAFF. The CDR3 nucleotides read TGTGCCAGCAGCCAAGAAAGCGAAAGGACTGAAGCTTTCTTT.